The 29 T cell receptor beta chains below come from one sample, sequenced in a study of graft-versus-host responses after intestinal transplantation. Data came from immunoSEQ multiplex PCR; TCRdb stores just in-frame clones and leaves some out. The data hold 35,000 to 45,000 clones, with over 85% observed a single time. Sample: PBMCs, taken roughly 270 days after transplant. Receptor source: a human patient who received an intestinal transplant, so some T cells may come from the graft donor.

The rearrangement joins TRBV2 to TRBJ1-3; D not certain. CDR3 length: 13 residues. Trimming removed 6 bases at V and 4 bases at J, with 10 bases between. In germline, CDR1 is SNHLY, CDR2 FYNNEI. The CDR3 DNA is TGTGCCAGCAGAGAGCCCCAAGGAAACACCATATATTTT. Translating it yields CASREPQGNTIYF.

The rearrangement joins TRBV7-9 to TRBJ2-7; perhaps TRBD1 as D (5 bases). The V end was cut by 4 bases, the J end by 2 bases, with 15 bases between. CDR3 length equals 15 residues. CDR1 SEHNR and CDR2 FQNEAQ come from the germline V gene (reference sequence). CDR3: CASSSPVGVAYEQYF. The CDR3 region has the DNA TGTGCCAGCAGCTCCCCAGTAGGGGTGGCCTACGAGCAGTACTTC.

This clone was recorded only once. The chain has TRBV6-6 and TRBJ1-4, with D maybe TRBD1 (5 bases). This CDR3 region has 14 residues. Trimming pared 4 bases from V and 5 bases from J, leaving 11 bases between. Germline CDR1 and CDR2: MNHNY and SVGAGI (reference sequence). CDR3 region: CASSSGTENEKLFF. Written as DNA, the CDR3 is TGTGCCAGCAGTTCCGGGACTGAGAATGAAAAACTGTTTTTT.

The chain couples TRBV9 to TRBJ1-5; no clear D gene. The CDR3 spans 13 residues. The germline V gene has CDR1 SGDLS and CDR2 YYNGEE. V was pared by 3 bases and J by 0 bases, with 4 bases between. The CDR3 bases are TGTGCCAGCAGCGAGGGTAGCAATCAGCCCCAGCATTTT. As protein: CASSEGSNQPQHF.

V gene TRBV25-1 combines with J gene TRBJ1-4; D remains ambiguous. The germline V gene encodes CDR1 MGHDK and CDR2 SYGVNS. V lost 4 bases and J 7 bases, leaving 13 bases between the germline ends. The CDR3 covers 14 residues. CDR3 residues: CASSGPRIGEKLFF. CDR3 coding DNA: TGTGCCAGCAGTGGCCCCAGAATCGGTGAAAAACTGTTTTTT.

The chain recombines TRBV30 with TRBJ2-7; 7 nucleotides match TRBD2. The ends lost 4 bases at V and 6 bases at J; junction bases unmatched: 12. The germline V gene encodes CDR1 GTSNPN and CDR2 SVGIG (reference sequence). This CDR3 comprises 14 residues. In DNA, the CDR3 is TGTGCCTGGACCCCACGGGGAGGGCCTCGCGAGCAGTACTTC. This encodes CAWTPRGGPREQYF.

V and J are TRBV5-4 and TRBJ2-1, with 7 bases aligning to TRBD2. Trimming cost V 1 base and J 0 bases; bases outside gene matches: 4. From germline, CDR1 is SGHNT and CDR2 YYREEE (reference sequence). This CDR3 has 16 residues. CDR3 bases: TGTGCCAGCAGCTTGAGTGAGCGGGGCTCCTACAATGAGCAGTTCTTC. It encodes CASSLSERGSYNEQFF.

DNA for the CDR3: TGTGCCAGCAGTTACCCCGCAGGGGCCCCCCCCTACGAGCAGTACTTC. Translation: CASSYPAGAPPYEQYF. The chain is built from TRBV5-6 and TRBJ2-7; D is possibly TRBD1 (6 bases). Germline values: CDR1 SGHDT, CDR2 YYEEEE. Trimming removed 5 bases at V and 2 bases at J, with 20 bases between. This CDR3 contains 16 residues.

The chain couples TRBV21-1 to TRBJ1-2; the table names TRBD1, a call not compared with the DNA. TRBV21-1 is described as a pseudogene. The CDR3 is made up of 15 amino acids. The CDR3 nucleotides are TGTGCCAGCAGCAGTACGACAGGGACGAAGGGAGGCTACACCTTC. Residues: CASSSTTGTKGGYTF.

The CDR3 DNA sequence: TGTGCCAGCAGTGAAGAACTAGCGGGGGTCCGCTATGAGCAGTTCTTC. Protein: CASSEELAGVRYEQFF. This chain connects TRBV2 to TRBJ2-1, with 11 bases fitting TRBD2. The CDR3 is 16 residues long. J gave up 8 bases and V 1 base, and 7 bases lay outside the gene matches. Germline CDR1 is SNHLY and CDR2 is FYNNEI.

V usage is TRBV18 and J usage is TRBJ2-2, with D possibly called TRBD1 or TRBD2 (5 bases each). The length of the CDR3 is 14 residues. Deletions cut 4 bases from V and 3 bases from J, with 9 bases between. The germline CDR1 and CDR2 sequences are KGHSH and LQKENI. The CDR3 is CASSQQDYTGELFF. The DNA of the CDR3 is TGTGCCAGCTCACAACAGGACTACACCGGGGAGCTGTTTTTT.

The chain combines TRBV6-1 with TRBJ1-2; maybe TRBD1 (5 bases). V gave up 5 bases and J gave up 3 bases, with 16 bases separating them. This CDR3 has 15 residues. Germline values: CDR1 MNHNS, CDR2 SASEGT. The CDR3 here is CASSFGHPRDYGYTF. The CDR3 DNA reads TGTGCCAGCAGTTTCGGACACCCAAGGGACTATGGCTACACCTTC.

This rearrangement joins TRBV4-1 to TRBJ1-2, with D uncertain. Germline V gene lookup returns CDR1 MGHRA and CDR2 YSYEKL. Between the trimmed V and J ends, which lost 5 bases and 8 bases, there was a span of 15 bases. The CDR3 spans 13 residues. CDR3 amino acids: CASSDSTYKGYTF. The CDR3 DNA sequence: TGCGCCAGCAGCGATTCTACTTACAAAGGCTACACCTTC.

The gene calls are TRBV27 and TRBJ2-5; D unclear. The better agreement between TRBJ2-7 and the DNA end casts doubt on the J call. The CDR3 has 16 residues. Per the germline V gene, CDR1 is MNHEY and CDR2 is SMNVEV (reference sequence). The CDR3 spells CASSLAADGVSYEQYF. In nucleotides, the CDR3 is TGTGCCAGCAGTTTAGCCGCGGACGGCGTATCTTACGAGCAGTACTTC.

The chain uses TRBV4-3 and TRBJ1-4, with D possibly TRBD1 on 5 matching bases. The CDR3 length is 14 residues. The germline CDR1 and CDR2 sequences are LGHNA and YSLEER. Between the trimmed V and J ends, which lost 0 bases and 5 bases, there was a span of 7 bases. CDR3 region: CASSQEGQNEKLFF. CDR3 DNA: TGCGCCAGCAGCCAAGAGGGGCAGAATGAAAAACTGTTTTTT.

The rearrangement uses TRBV14 and TRBJ1-2; D is uncertain. V dropped 6 bases and J dropped 8 bases, with 16 bases sitting between them. The length of the CDR3 is 13 residues. CDR1 and CDR2 from the germline V gene are SGHDN and FVKESK. The DNA for the CDR3 is TGTGCCAGCAGAGACGGCACCCTGGGGGGCTACACCTTC. Translation: CASRDGTLGGYTF.

The rearrangement uses TRBV4-1 and TRBJ2-1; possible D gene TRBD1, 5 bases. The CDR3 spans 14 residues. Germline assignment: CDR1 MGHRA and CDR2 YSYEKL. Trimming cost V 2 bases and J 8 bases, with 13 bases left between them. The CDR3 loop is CASSQYSGSDEQFF. DNA for the CDR3: TGCGCCAGCAGCCAATACTCAGGGTCTGATGAGCAGTTCTTC.

The chain uses TRBV4-2 and TRBJ2-5; D might be TRBD2 (5 bases). CDR3 length: 15 amino acids. Germline assignment: CDR1 LGHNA and CDR2 YNFKEQ. Trimming removed 1 base at V and 7 bases at J, with 16 bases between. The CDR3 region has the DNA TGTGCCAGCAGCCAAGGAGGGATTCGGGCGGGGACCCAGTACTTC. It translates to CASSQGGIRAGTQYF.

This chain joins TRBV4-1 and TRBJ2-5; D remains ambiguous. From germline, CDR1 is MGHRA and CDR2 YSYEKL. This CDR3 contains 14 residues. Trimming took off 0 bases at V and 7 bases at J, with 12 bases between the two ends. The CDR3: CASSQDWPSGTQYF. The CDR3 DNA follows: TGCGCCAGCAGCCAAGATTGGCCCTCGGGGACCCAGTACTTC.

This sequence joins TRBV29-1 and TRBJ1-1; D not resolved. Germline loops: CDR1 SQVTM, CDR2 ANQGSEA. V was pared by 1 base and J by 0 bases, with 6 bases between. This CDR3 comprises 13 residues. CDR3 bases: TGCAGCGTTGAAGGTCGGCTGAACACTGAAGCTTTCTTT. Translated: CSVEGRLNTEAFF.

J is TRBJ1-2 and V is TRBV7-2, with TRBD1 matching 7 bases. Germline CDR1 is SGHTA and CDR2 is FQGNSA. The V and J ends lost 2 bases and 7 bases, in that order; junction bases with no gene match: 10. This CDR3 is built from 15 residues. In nucleotides, the CDR3 is TGTGCCAGCAGCTTAAGAACAGGGGTAATATTTGGCTACACCTTC. The encoded protein is CASSLRTGVIFGYTF.

V is TRBV10-1 and J is TRBJ2-3; 8 bases fit TRBD2. Germline V gives CDR1 WNHNN, CDR2 SYGVQD (reference sequence). V was pared by 0 bases and J by 0 bases, with 5 bases of the junction left unmatched. The CDR3 consists of 17 residues. The CDR3 is CASSESSGAVSTDTQYF. In DNA form, the CDR3 reads TGCGCCAGCAGTGAGTCTAGCGGGGCTGTTAGCACAGATACGCAGTATTTT.

In this sample, this clone turned up once. The chain has TRBV29-1 and TRBJ1-2; D ambiguous. Germline loops: CDR1 SQVTM, CDR2 ANQGSEA. Between the trimmed V and J ends, which lost 6 bases and 2 bases, there was a span of 16 bases. This CDR3 has 14 residues. The CDR3 bases are TGCAGCGTAGAGCAGTGGGAACTGAACTATGGCTACACCTTC. This codes for CSVEQWELNYGYTF.

This chain connects TRBV7-8 to TRBJ1-5, with a tentative D call TRBD1 (5 bases). Germline lookup yields CDR1 SGHVS and CDR2 FQNEAQ. The CDR3 is 11 amino acids. V lost 11 bases and J 7 bases, leaving 12 bases between the germline ends. The CDR3 DNA reads as TGTGCCTCTGGGGGATTCCAGCCCCAGCATTTT. Translated, it gives CASGGFQPQHF.

This chain links TRBV12-5 with TRBJ2-1; TRBD1 aligns across 9 bases. After removal of 1 base from V and 3 bases from J, the junction contained 1 base not matched to a gene. The CDR3 extends over 15 amino acids. Germline loops: CDR1 LGHNT, CDR2 FRNRAP. Here the CDR3 DNA reads TGTGCTAGTGGTTTGGCGGGACAGGGCTACAATGAGCAGTTCTTC. Translating gives CASGLAGQGYNEQFF.

The chain is built from TRBV5-1 and TRBJ2-1; D is unclear. Trimming removed 0 bases from V and 0 bases from J, with 7 bases in between. From germline, CDR1 is SGHRS and CDR2 YFSETQ. The CDR3 has 15 residues. Written as DNA, the CDR3 is TGCGCCAGCAGCTTGGGTCAGGACTCCTACAATGAGCAGTTCTTC. Translated: CASSLGQDSYNEQFF.

The chain has TRBV4-2 and TRBJ1-1; perhaps TRBD1 as D (6 bases). The CDR3 spans 18 residues. Trimming left V 1 base short and J 4 bases short, with 22 bases between. Germline V lookup: CDR1 LGHNA, CDR2 YNFKEQ. The chain's CDR3 is CASSQARLQGTGGTEAFF. As DNA, the CDR3 is TGTGCCAGCAGCCAAGCTCGTTTACAGGGCACAGGAGGCACTGAAGCTTTCTTT.

The V gene is TRBV19, the J gene TRBJ1-1; tentatively, D is TRBD1 (5 bases). CDR3 length: 15 residues. Germline V gene lookup returns CDR1 LNHDA and CDR2 SQIVND (reference sequence). V lost 5 bases to trimming and J lost 3 bases, with 16 bases between them. CDR3 DNA sequence: TGTGCCAGTAGTTGGTGGGACGGTGGGGACACTGAAGCTTTCTTT. Translation gives CASSWWDGGDTEAFF.

The V and J genes are TRBV7-3 and TRBJ2-1; TRBD1 is a possible D gene (6 bases). V shed 5 bases and J shed 7 bases, with 18 bases lying between them. The CDR3 loop spans 15 amino acids. From germline, CDR1 is SGHTA and CDR2 FQGTGA. CDR3 in DNA: TGTGCCAGCAGCACACAGGGAACAAGGGGGAATGAGCAGTTCTTC. Protein product: CASSTQGTRGNEQFF.